This paragraph reports one T cell receptor (beta chain). Germline V lookup: CDR1 MDHEN, CDR2 SYDVKM. V was cut by 8 bases and J by 2 bases, with 7 bases left in between. The CDR3 spans 12 residues. The method was immunoSEQ multiplex PCR; TCRdb's version includes in-frame clones alone and lacks a portion of them. The sample gives approximately 140,000 clones, just under 95% of which show up once; around 11% is in the top ten. This sample was taken from a study of control samples from healthy donors and cancer patients. Sequencing was done on a sample of blood. The TCR comes from a man younger than 45 in good health. This sequence joins TRBV28 and TRBJ1-5; maybe TRBD1 (5 bases). Here the CDR3 DNA reads TGTGCCAGCGGGACGGGCAATCAGCCCCAGCATTTT. This codes for CASGTGNQPQHF.